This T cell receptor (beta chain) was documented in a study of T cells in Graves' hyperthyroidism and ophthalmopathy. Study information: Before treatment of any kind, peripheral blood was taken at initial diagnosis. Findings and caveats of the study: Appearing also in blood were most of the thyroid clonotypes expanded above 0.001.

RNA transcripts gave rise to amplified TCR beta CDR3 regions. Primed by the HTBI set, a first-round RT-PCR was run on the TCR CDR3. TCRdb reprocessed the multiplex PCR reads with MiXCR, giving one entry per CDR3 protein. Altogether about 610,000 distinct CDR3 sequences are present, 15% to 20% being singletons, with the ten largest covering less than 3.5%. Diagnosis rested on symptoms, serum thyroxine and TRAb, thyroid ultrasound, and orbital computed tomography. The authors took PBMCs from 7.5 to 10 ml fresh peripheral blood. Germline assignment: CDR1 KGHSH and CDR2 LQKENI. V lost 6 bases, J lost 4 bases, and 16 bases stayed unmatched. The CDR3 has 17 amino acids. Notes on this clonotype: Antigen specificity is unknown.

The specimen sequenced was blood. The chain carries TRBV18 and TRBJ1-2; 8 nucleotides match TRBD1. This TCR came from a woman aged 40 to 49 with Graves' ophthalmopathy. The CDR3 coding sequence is TGTGCCAGCTCCCCCGGGACAGGAACCGGAATGGGCTATGGCTACACCTTC. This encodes CASSPGTGTGMGYGYTF.